Each of the 2 T cell receptor beta chains below was sequenced from the same sample in a study of OX40 agonist ivuxolimab in advanced cancers. Library prep was done by the immunoSEQ multiplex PCR assay. TCRdb provides this immuneACCESS table in a form limited to in-frame rearrangements. Some clones are lacking; in checked studies, under half of them reflect an unresolved V gene, and why the rest are absent is not known. Here the sample has roughly 70,000 clones; about 87% occur a single time. In total, the top ten clones hold approximately 11% of the sample. The sequences come from CD4+ or CD8+ T cells sorted from blood, collected in a trial of the OX40 agonist ivuxolimab. All receptors derive from an adult with an advanced solid tumor such as melanoma, head and neck, liver or kidney cancer.

The CDR3 is CASSAGPGQWPEQFF. Written as DNA, the CDR3 is TGTGCCAGCAGTGCGGGCCCCGGGCAATGGCCGGAGCAGTTCTTC. This chain links TRBV25-1 with TRBJ2-1; D gene ambiguous. Germline V gene sequence: CDR1 MGHDK, CDR2 SYGVNS. This CDR3 is built from 15 residues. V lost 4 bases and J lost 10, with 20 bases in between.

CDR3 DNA: TGTGCCAGCAGCCCAGGAGTCCTAGAAGAGCAGTTCTTC. It specifies CASSPGVLEEQFF. This chain links TRBV7-6 with TRBJ2-1; D is ambiguous. Germline assignment: CDR1 SGHVS and CDR2 FNYEAQ. The CDR3 sequence is 13 residues long. V was pared by 5 bases and J by 10 bases, with 15 bases between.